This T cell receptor beta chain was sequenced during a study of cytomegalovirus exposure and HLA in healthy donors. PCR primers comprised 60 Vbeta and 13 Jbeta primers. The assay was immunoSEQ multiplex PCR, and TCRdb's table has in-frame clones only and misses some. The sample records about 190,000 clones, 70% to 75% being singletons. Findings and limits, study-wide: In presence/absence analyses, roughly uniform sequencing depth across donors was assumed. Among CMV-associated TCR beta chains, most appeared HLA-restricted in a later analysis. Most TCRs appeared rarely, but some public TCRs recurred in many donors.

With 0 bases clipped from V and 3 bases from J, the junction kept 2 bases outside the gene matches. Germline assignment: CDR1 SGHRS and CDR2 YFSETQ. The CDR3 extends over 14 amino acids. Comment on this clone: Its antigen is unidentified.

The origin of this receptor is a woman aged 30 to 39 in good health and CMV-seropositive. The material sequenced was PBMCs. The rearrangement joins TRBV5-1 to TRBJ1-2, with 7 bases identical to TRBD1. The CDR3 bases are TGCGCCAGCAGCTTGGGAGACAGGGACTATGGCTACACCTTC. This gives the protein CASSLGDRDYGYTF.